The 2 T cell receptor beta chains listed next were all sequenced from one sample in a study of neurological immune-mediated disorders. MiXCR was run by TCRdb on the 5' RACE reads, yielding one entry per CDR3 protein. The sample yields about 120,000 distinct CDR3 sequences, roughly 3.1% seen once. Sequenced input: PBMCs. The receptors here all came from a young woman with multiple sclerosis.

The table lists this clonotype with a few counts. At one of its ends the junction is not consistent with the germline gene, which may arise from a read error. The genes are TRBV7-9 and TRBJ1-6, with 9 bases identical to TRBD1. The germline V gene has CDR1 SEHNR and CDR2 FQNEAQ (reference sequence). The CDR3 runs to 14 residues. The CDR3: CASSLGQGGSTLNF. The CDR3 DNA reads TGTGCCAGCAGCTTGGGACAGGGTGGATCAACCCTCAACTTT.

This clonotype showed up many times. The chain joins TRBV7-6 to TRBJ2-5; 11 nucleotides align to TRBD2. The CDR3 covers 15 residues. The germline V gene has CDR1 SGHVS and CDR2 FNYEAQ. V shed 4 bases and J 4 bases; nucleotides not matched to a gene: 5. Here the CDR3 DNA reads TGTGCCAGCAGCTACAGACTAGCGGGAACAGAGACCCAGTACTTC. Its protein product is CASSYRLAGTETQYF.